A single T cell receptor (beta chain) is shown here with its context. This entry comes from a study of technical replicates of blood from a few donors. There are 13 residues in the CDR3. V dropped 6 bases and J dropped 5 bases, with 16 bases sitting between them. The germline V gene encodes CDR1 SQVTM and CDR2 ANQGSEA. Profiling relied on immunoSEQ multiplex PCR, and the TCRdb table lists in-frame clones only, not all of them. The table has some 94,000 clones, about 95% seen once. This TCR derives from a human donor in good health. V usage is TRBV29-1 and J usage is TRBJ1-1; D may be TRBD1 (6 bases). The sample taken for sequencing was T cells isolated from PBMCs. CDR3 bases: TGCAGCGTCGCGAAGGGGGAGGGGACTGAAGCTTTCTTT. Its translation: CSVAKGEGTEAFF.